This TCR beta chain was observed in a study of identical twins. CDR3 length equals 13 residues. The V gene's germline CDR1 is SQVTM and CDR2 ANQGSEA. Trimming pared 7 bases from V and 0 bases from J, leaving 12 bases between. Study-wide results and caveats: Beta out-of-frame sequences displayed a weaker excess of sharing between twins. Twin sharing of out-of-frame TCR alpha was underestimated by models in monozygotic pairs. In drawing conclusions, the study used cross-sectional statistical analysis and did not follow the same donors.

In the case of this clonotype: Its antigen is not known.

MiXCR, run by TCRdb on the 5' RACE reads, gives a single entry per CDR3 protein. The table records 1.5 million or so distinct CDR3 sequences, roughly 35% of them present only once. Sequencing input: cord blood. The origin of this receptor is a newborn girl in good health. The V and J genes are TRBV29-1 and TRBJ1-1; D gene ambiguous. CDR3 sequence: CSAQQSLNTEAFF. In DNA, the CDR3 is TGCAGCGCCCAACAGAGCCTGAACACTGAAGCTTTCTTT.